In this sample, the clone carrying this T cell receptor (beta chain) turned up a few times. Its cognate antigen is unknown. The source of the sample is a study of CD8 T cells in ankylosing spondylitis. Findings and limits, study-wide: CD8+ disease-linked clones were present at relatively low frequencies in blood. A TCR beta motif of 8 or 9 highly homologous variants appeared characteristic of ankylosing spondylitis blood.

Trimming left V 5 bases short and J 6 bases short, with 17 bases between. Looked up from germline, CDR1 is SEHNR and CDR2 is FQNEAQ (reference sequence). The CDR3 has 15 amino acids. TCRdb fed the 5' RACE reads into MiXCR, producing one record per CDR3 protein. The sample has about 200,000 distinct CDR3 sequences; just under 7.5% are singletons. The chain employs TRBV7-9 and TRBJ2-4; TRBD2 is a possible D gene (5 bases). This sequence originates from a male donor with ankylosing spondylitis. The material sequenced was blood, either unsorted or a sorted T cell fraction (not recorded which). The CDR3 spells CASSPVVGAGNIQYF. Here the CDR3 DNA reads TGTGCCAGCAGCCCCGTTGTGGGCGCGGGAAACATTCAGTACTTC.